A selection of T cell receptor beta chains follows, all from one sample in a study of CD8 T cells in Susac syndrome. MiXCR, applied by TCRdb to the immunoSEQ multiplex PCR reads, yields one record per CDR3 protein. The sample contains some 190,000 distinct CDR3 sequences, approximately 95% of which appear only once. What was sequenced was CD4+ T cells from PBMCs. The source is a human donor in good health. Each CDR3 is given with its conserved first and last residue. Each record gives: J gene, D gene, clone size, V gene, CDR3 DNA, CDR3 protein. The D gene is left open where the match is weak. Not all rows give a size; the values are once, few, many and, for expanded clones, a class.

J: TRBJ2-3; D: TRBD2; size: NA; V: TRBV7-2; DNA: TGTGCCAGCAGCTCCTCCCGCGGACTAGCTGCCCGCACAGATACGCAGTATTTT; CDR3: CASSSSRGLAARTDTQYF
J: TRBJ2-1; D: TRBD2; size: NA; V: TRBV5-1; DNA: TGCGCCAGCAGCCCGGGGGGGAGCGCCTACAATGAGCAGTTCTTC; CDR3: CASSPGGSAYNEQFF
J: TRBJ1-6; D: NA; size: NA; V: TRBV6-2/TRBV6-3; DNA: TGTGCCAGCAGTTCGACGCCGCCAGGATCACCCCTCCACTTT; CDR3: CASSSTPPGSPLHF
J: TRBJ2-1; D: TRBD2; size: NA; V: TRBV6-5; DNA: TGTGCCAGCAGTTACGGGACTAGCGGGGGGGCCCGGCAGTTCTTC; CDR3: CASSYGTSGGARQFF
J: TRBJ1-1; D: TRBD1; size: NA; V: TRBV29-1; DNA: TGCAGCGCCCACGGGACAGCTAACACTGAAGCTTTCTTT; CDR3: CSAHGTANTEAFF
J: TRBJ2-3; D: NA; size: NA; V: TRBV5-1; DNA: TGCGCCAGCAGCTTGGTCGCACGAACCTACAGGTCCCTCTTGGATACGCAGTATTTT; CDR3: CASSLVARTYRSLLDTQYF
J: TRBJ2-7; D: TRBD1; size: NA; V: TRBV29-1; DNA: TGCAGCGCCGGGACAGCCAACTACGAGCAGTACTTC; CDR3: CSAGTANYEQYF
J: TRBJ2-3; D: TRBD1; size: NA; V: TRBV7-9; DNA: TGTGCCAGCAGCATCCCGGGACAGGGGGCCATAGATACGCAGTATTTT; CDR3: CASSIPGQGAIDTQYF
J: TRBJ1-1; D: NA; size: once; V: TRBV3-1; DNA: TGTGCCAGCAGCCAAGTGCCGGGAGTGGGCACTGAAGCTTTCTTT; CDR3: CASSQVPGVGTEAFF
J: TRBJ2-5; D: NA; size: NA; V: TRBV5-1; DNA: TGCGCCAGCAGCGACCCCAAGCGAGAGACCCAGTACTTC; CDR3: CASSDPKRETQYF
J: TRBJ2-2; D: TRBD1; size: NA; V: TRBV5-1; DNA: TGCGCCAGCAGCTCCCTCCGGGACAGGGGGAACACCGGGGAGCTGTTTTTT; CDR3: CASSSLRDRGNTGELFF
J: TRBJ1-1; D: NA; size: NA; V: TRBV28; DNA: TGTGCCAGCAGCGGAGATATACGGGGCACTGAAGCTTTCTTT; CDR3: CASSGDIRGTEAFF
J: TRBJ2-7; D: NA; size: once; V: TRBV7-3; DNA: TGTGCCAGCAGCTTATCGGGGGTCCAGAGCTCCTACGAGCAGTACTTC; CDR3: CASSLSGVQSSYEQYF
J: TRBJ2-7; D: TRBD1; size: NA; V: TRBV15; DNA: TGTGCCACCAGCAGGGACCGGGACAGGGTCTCCTACGAGCAGTACTTC; CDR3: CATSRDRDRVSYEQYF
J: TRBJ2-1; D: NA; size: once; V: TRBV29-1; DNA: TGCAGCGCCGGAGCGGCGAGCTCCTACAATGAGCAGTTCTTC; CDR3: CSAGAASSYNEQFF
J: TRBJ2-2; D: TRBD1; size: NA; V: TRBV30; DNA: TGTGCCTGGAGTGTCTCGGACAGGGGGTGGACCGGGGAGCTGTTTTTT; CDR3: CAWSVSDRGWTGELFF
J: TRBJ1-3; D: TRBD1; size: NA; V: TRBV5-6; DNA: TGTGCCAGCAGTATTCCGGGACAGGGATATGGAAACACCATATATTTT; CDR3: CASSIPGQGYGNTIYF
J: TRBJ1-4; D: NA; size: NA; V: TRBV12-3/TRBV12-4; DNA: TGTGCCAGCAGTTTAGATGCAGGCTTGGTCGAAAAACTGTTTTTT; CDR3: CASSLDAGLVEKLFF
J: TRBJ2-2; D: NA; size: NA; V: TRBV9; DNA: TGTGCCAGCAGCGCGGGGGACAGAAGCACCGGGGAGCTGTTTTTT; CDR3: CASSAGDRSTGELFF
J: TRBJ1-1; D: NA; size: NA; V: TRBV7-2; DNA: TGTGCCAGCAGCCTACTCGGGGCGAACACTGAAGCTTTCTTT; CDR3: CASSLLGANTEAFF
J: TRBJ1-4; D: NA; size: NA; V: TRBV6-2/TRBV6-3; DNA: TGTGCCAGCAGTTACGCCCGAGGGAGTACTGAAAAACTGTTTTTT; CDR3: CASSYARGSTEKLFF
J: TRBJ2-7; D: NA; size: NA; V: TRBV6-6; DNA: TGTGCCAGCAGTTACTCTGGGACTCTTTACGAGCAGTACTTC; CDR3: CASSYSGTLYEQYF
J: TRBJ1-2; D: NA; size: NA; V: TRBV29-1; DNA: TGCAGCGTTGATCGCGAAATGGGCGGCTACACCTTC; CDR3: CSVDREMGGYTF
J: TRBJ2-2; D: NA; size: NA; V: TRBV3-1; DNA: TGTGCCAGCAGCCAAGCAGGGCGAAGGAACACCGGGGAGCTGTTTTTT; CDR3: CASSQAGRRNTGELFF
J: TRBJ1-2; D: NA; size: NA; V: TRBV29-1; DNA: TGCAGCGTTGACGGTCAGCGCTACACCTTC; CDR3: CSVDGQRYTF
J: TRBJ1-5; D: NA; size: NA; V: TRBV24-1; DNA: TGTGCCACCAGTGGGGACATCAATCAGCCCCAGCATTTT; CDR3: CATSGDINQPQHF
J: TRBJ1-2; D: NA; size: once; V: TRBV2; DNA: TGTGCCAGCAGTGTTTTACAGACCAGCTATGGCTACACCTTC; CDR3: CASSVLQTSYGYTF
J: TRBJ1-4; D: TRBD1; size: few; V: TRBV20-1; DNA: TGCAGTGCAGGACAGGGAGTGAAGGAAAAACTGTTTTTT; CDR3: CSAGQGVKEKLFF
J: TRBJ1-2; D: NA; size: once; V: TRBV29-1; DNA: TGCAGCTCCTGGGCGGGTAATTTCGTCTTTGGCTACACCTTC; CDR3: CSSWAGNFVFGYTF
J: TRBJ2-3; D: TRBD2; size: NA; V: TRBV7-2; DNA: TGTGCCAGCAGCTTAATTGGGACTAGCGTCGATACGCAGTATTTT; CDR3: CASSLIGTSVDTQYF
J: TRBJ2-2; D: TRBD2; size: once; V: TRBV29-1; DNA: TGCAGCGTTGAAGATCGGGCTAGCGGGGCGCACACCGGGGAGCTGTTTTTT; CDR3: CSVEDRASGAHTGELFF
J: TRBJ2-1; D: TRBD2; size: NA; V: TRBV7-3; DNA: TGTGCCAGCAGCTTACGCGGGGGGGTCTTCAATGAGCAGTTCTTC; CDR3: CASSLRGGVFNEQFF
J: TRBJ1-5; D: NA; size: NA; V: TRBV20-1; DNA: TGCAGTGCTAGACTTTTAGGACGGCTCAATCAGCCCCAGCATTTT; CDR3: CSARLLGRLNQPQHF
J: TRBJ2-3; D: TRBD1; size: NA; V: TRBV12-3/TRBV12-4; DNA: TGTGCCAGCAATCCCATTGGGACAGGGATCACAGATACGCAGTATTTT; CDR3: CASNPIGTGITDTQYF
J: TRBJ1-1; D: NA; size: NA; V: TRBV12-3/TRBV12-4; DNA: TGTGCCAGCAGTTTATCCCCAGGGGTAACCCTTGAAGCTTTCTTT; CDR3: CASSLSPGVTLEAFF
J: TRBJ2-4; D: NA; size: NA; V: TRBV20-1; DNA: TGCAGTGCTAGAGTACAGTTGCTGGTAGCCAAAAACATTCAGTACTTC; CDR3: CSARVQLLVAKNIQYF
J: TRBJ1-1; D: NA; size: NA; V: TRBV30; DNA: TGTGCCTGGAGTAACAGGAACACTGAAGCTTTCTTT; CDR3: CAWSNRNTEAFF
J: TRBJ1-1; D: TRBD1; size: NA; V: TRBV7-9; DNA: TGTGCCAGCAGCTTACCGGGACAGGGGGTAGCTTTCTTT; CDR3: CASSLPGQGVAFF
J: TRBJ1-5; D: NA; size: NA; V: TRBV28; DNA: TGTGCCAGCAGAGCCGGGGGTAGCAATCAGCCCCAGCATTTT; CDR3: CASRAGGSNQPQHF
J: TRBJ2-3; D: NA; size: NA; V: TRBV7-2; DNA: TGTGCCAGCAGCGTTAGGGGGGGCACAGATACGCAGTATTTT; CDR3: CASSVRGGTDTQYF